The present entry profiles one TCR beta chain with its context. Its target is unknown. The PCR contained 60 Vbeta and 13 Jbeta primers. Profiled with immunoSEQ multiplex PCR; TCRdb holds only in-frame clones, not every one. The table lists 85,000 to 100,000 clones, more than 60% of them singletons, with approximately 7.4% in the top ten. This sample stems from a study of cytomegalovirus exposure and HLA in healthy donors. Study-level information: Roughly 179 million T cells yielded 120 million or so unique TCR beta sequences, as an earlier analysis found. Study-level results: Sequence variants that were highly shared formed a cluster that was likely a sequencing artifact. Immune exposure information comprised only CMV serostatus.

V lost 3 bases and J lost 4; bases outside the gene matches: 1. Germline assignment: CDR1 SGHTA and CDR2 FQGNSA. The CDR3 covers 13 residues. This clonotype was obtained from a man aged 50 to 60 in good health and CMV-seropositive. Sequencing was carried out using PBMCs. The rearrangement joins TRBV7-2 to TRBJ2-7; the match to TRBD1 covers 9 bases. CDR3 loop: CASSLGTGYEQYF. CDR3 DNA: TGTGCCAGCAGCTTGGGGACAGGGTACGAGCAGTACTTC.